The entry below gives a single TCR beta chain sequence along with its context. The trim removed 0 bases at V and 1 base at J, leaving 9 bases unmatched. Per the germline V gene, CDR1 is LGHDT and CDR2 is YNNKEL (reference sequence). This CDR3 comprises 19 residues. Per the original data handling: Nucleated cell counts were estimated from reference gene primer amplification. This table comes from immunoSEQ multiplex PCR, and its TCRdb copy is limited to in-frame clones, with some not included. V and J calls and clone size come straight from that table; D and trimming were deduced from the DNA. The sample has about 480,000 clones, nearly 90% seen once; the top ten hold around 0.95%. The data were obtained in a study of blood T cell repertoires in COVID-19. Study at large: Sites in the United States, Italy and Spain provided acute and convalescent COVID-19 samples. T cells, B-cell-depleted T cells, or PBMCs supplied cDNA or gDNA.

This clonotype originated in a man aged 18 to 29 with COVID-19, enrolled during active disease. The chain joins TRBV3-1 (or the pseudogene TRBV3-2) to TRBJ2-6, with TRBD1 matching 7 bases. What was sequenced was peripheral blood. The CDR3, as DNA: TGTGCCAGCAGCCAAGAGATGGGGACAGCCCTATCTGGGGCCAACGTCCTGACTTTC. This gives the protein CASSQEMGTALSGANVLTF.